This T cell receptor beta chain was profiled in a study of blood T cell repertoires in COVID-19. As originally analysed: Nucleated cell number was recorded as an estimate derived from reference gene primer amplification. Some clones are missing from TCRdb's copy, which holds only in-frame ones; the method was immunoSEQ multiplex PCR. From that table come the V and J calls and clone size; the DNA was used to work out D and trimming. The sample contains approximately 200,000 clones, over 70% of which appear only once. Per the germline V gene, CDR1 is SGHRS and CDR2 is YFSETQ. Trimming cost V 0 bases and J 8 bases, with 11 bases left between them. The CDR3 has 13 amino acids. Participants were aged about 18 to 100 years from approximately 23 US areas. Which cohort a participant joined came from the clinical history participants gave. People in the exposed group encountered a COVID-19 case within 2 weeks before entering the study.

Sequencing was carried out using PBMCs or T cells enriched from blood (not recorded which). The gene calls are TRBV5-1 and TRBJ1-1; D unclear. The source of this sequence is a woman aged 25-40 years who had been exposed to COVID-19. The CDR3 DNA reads TGCGCCAGCAGCTTGGAGTTAAGCTTCGAAGCTTTCTTT. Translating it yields CASSLELSFEAFF. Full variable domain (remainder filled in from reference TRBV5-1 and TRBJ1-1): KAGVTQTPRYLIKTRGQQVTLSCSPISGHRSVSWYQQTPGQGLQFLFEYFSETQRNKGNFPGRFSGRQFSNSRSEMNVSTLELGDSALYLCASSLELSFEAFFGQGTRLTVV.